This T cell receptor (beta chain) was retrieved from a study of blood T cell repertoires in COVID-19. This clone was seen just once. Some clones are missing from TCRdb's copy, which holds only in-frame ones; the method was immunoSEQ multiplex PCR. The table shows tens of thousands of clones, with roughly nine tenths occurring only once. CDR3 length: 14 amino acids. From germline, CDR1 is LGHDT and CDR2 YNNKEL (reference sequence). V lost 5 bases and J lost 5; bases outside the gene matches: 3. This TCR was recovered from a man aged 45-65 years with acute or convalescent COVID-19. This chain joins TRBV3-1 (or the pseudogene TRBV3-2) and TRBJ1-4, with TRBD1 matching over 9 bases. Input material: peripheral blood. CDR3 sequence: CASSFGQGNEKLFF. CDR3 DNA: TGTGCCAGCAGCTTCGGACAGGGGAATGAAAAACTGTTTTTT.